These 8 T cell receptor beta chains originate from one sample sequenced in a study of Ad26.COV2.S vaccination and SARS-CoV-2 variants. As to treatment: 19 received Ad26.COV2.S at low or high dose, single or two shots; about 5 received placebo; per-sample allocation not given. The samples were gathered on day 63 after the first injection of vaccine or placebo. TCRdb's copy holds only in-frame clones and misses some; the assay was immunoSEQ multiplex PCR. The sample contains about 320,000 clones, 90% of which appear only once. Sequenced material: peripheral blood, taken in a trial of Ad26.COV2.S vaccine versus placebo. The receptor source for this set is a person between 18 and 60 years old who received the Ad26.COV2.S COVID-19 vaccine or a placebo.

This clone was observed a single time. The rearrangement links TRBV7-2 to TRBJ1-2; D is perhaps TRBD1 (5 bases). V was shortened by 4 bases and J by 8 bases, with 17 bases between the two germline ends. Germline V gives CDR1 SGHTA, CDR2 FQGNSA. The CDR3 is 14 residues long. CDR3 sequence (DNA): TGTGCCAGCAGCTGGACCGGGACCTCCATCGGCTACACCTTC. This gives the protein CASSWTGTSIGYTF.

The chain uses TRBV7-9 and TRBJ1-2; D is undetermined. V shed 1 base and J shed 4 bases, with 4 bases lying between them. The CDR3 runs 12 residues. Germline loops: CDR1 SEHNR, CDR2 FQNEAQ (reference sequence). The CDR3 sequence: CASSLGAYGYTF. The CDR3 nucleotides are TGTGCCAGCAGCTTAGGGGCCTATGGCTACACCTTC.

CDR3 coding DNA: TGTGCCAGCAGCTTCGGGCTGGAGGGACCTAACACTGAAGCTTTCTTT. This gives the protein CASSFGLEGPNTEAFF. V gene TRBV7-2 combines with J gene TRBJ1-1, with D perhaps matching TRBD1 (5 bases). Germline V gene lookup returns CDR1 SGHTA and CDR2 FQGNSA. Trimming stripped 3 bases from V and 2 bases from J, with 16 bases between. This CDR3 spans 16 amino acids. The full variable domain, in which reference TRBV7-2 and TRBJ1-1 provide the parts outside the CDR3, is GAGVSQSPSNKVTEKGKDVELRCDPISGHTALYWYRQSLGQGLEFLIYFQGNSAPDKSGLPSDRFSAERTGGSVSTLTIQRTQQEDSAVYLCASSFGLEGPNTEAFFGQGTRLTVV.

This chain uses TRBV9 with TRBJ2-3; 8 nucleotides line up with TRBD2. V gave up 0 bases and J gave up 6 bases; unmatched junction bases: 3. The CDR3 spans 14 residues. Germline V gene sequence: CDR1 SGDLS, CDR2 YYNGEE. In DNA form, the CDR3 reads TGTGCCAGCAGCGTAGAGGGACTAGTCGATACGCAGTATTTT. Translated: CASSVEGLVDTQYF.

The rearrangement uses TRBV6-2 or TRBV6-3 and TRBJ1-5; D ambiguous. CDR1 and CDR2 from the germline V gene are MNHEY and SVGEGT. Trimming took off 2 bases at V and 3 bases at J, with 11 bases between the two ends. The CDR3 has 15 residues. In DNA, the CDR3 is TGTGCCAGCAGTTACACGGGTATTTCCAATCAGCCCCAGCATTTT. As protein: CASSYTGISNQPQHF.

The DNA of the CDR3 is TGTGCCAGCAGCGGTGGGACAGGGGATCTGGCTTTCTTT. Protein: CASSGGTGDLAFF. The chain recombines TRBV5-4 with TRBJ1-1; TRBD1 matches at 10 bases. The CDR3 contains 13 residues. The germline V gene encodes CDR1 SGHNT and CDR2 YYREEE (reference sequence). J was trimmed by 11 bases and V by 4 bases; bases with no gene match: 8. The full variable domain, rest sourced from reference TRBV5-4 and TRBJ1-1, is ETGVTQSPTHLIKTRGQQVTLRCSSQSGHNTVSWYQQALGQGPQFIFQYYREEENGRGNFPPRFSGLQFPNYSSELNVNALELDDSALYLCASSGGTGDLAFFGQGTRLTVV.

The CDR3 loop reads CATSREPGLSYNEQFF. DNA of the CDR3: TGTGCCACCAGCAGAGAACCGGGACTGAGCTACAATGAGCAGTTCTTC. This chain connects TRBV15 to TRBJ2-1; D is perhaps TRBD2 (6 bases). Deletions cut 0 bases from V and 3 bases from J, with 12 bases between. CDR1 and CDR2 (germline): LNHNV, YYDKDF (reference sequence). The CDR3 is 16 residues long.

The chain uses TRBV6-2 or TRBV6-3 and TRBJ2-3; D uncertain. The CDR3 loop spans 14 amino acids. Trimming cost V 4 bases and J 2 bases, with 10 bases left between them. CDR1 is MNHEY and CDR2 is SVGEGT in the germline V gene. Here the CDR3 reads CASSWVLPTDTQYF. The CDR3 DNA follows: TGTGCCAGCAGTTGGGTTCTCCCCACAGATACGCAGTATTTT.